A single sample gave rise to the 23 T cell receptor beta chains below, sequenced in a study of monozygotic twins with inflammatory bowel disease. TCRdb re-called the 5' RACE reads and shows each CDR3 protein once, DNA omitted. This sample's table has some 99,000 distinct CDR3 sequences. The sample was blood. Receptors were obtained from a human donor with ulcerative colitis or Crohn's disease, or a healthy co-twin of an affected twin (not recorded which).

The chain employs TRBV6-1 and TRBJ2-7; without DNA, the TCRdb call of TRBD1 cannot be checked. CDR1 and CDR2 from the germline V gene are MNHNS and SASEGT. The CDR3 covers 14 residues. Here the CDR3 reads CASSLDGGAYEQYF.

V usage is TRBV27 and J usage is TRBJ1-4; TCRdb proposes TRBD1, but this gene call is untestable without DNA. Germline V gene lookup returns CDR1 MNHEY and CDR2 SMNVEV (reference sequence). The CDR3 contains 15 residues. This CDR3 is CASRPSGGIDEKLFF.

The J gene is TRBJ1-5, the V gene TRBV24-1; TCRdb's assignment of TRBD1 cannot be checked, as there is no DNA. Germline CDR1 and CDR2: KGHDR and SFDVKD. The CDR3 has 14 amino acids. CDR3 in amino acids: CATSDPQGDQPQHF.

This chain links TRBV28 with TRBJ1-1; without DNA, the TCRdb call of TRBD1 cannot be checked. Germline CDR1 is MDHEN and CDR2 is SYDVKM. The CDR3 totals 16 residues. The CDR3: CASSLKLGGGTTEAFF.

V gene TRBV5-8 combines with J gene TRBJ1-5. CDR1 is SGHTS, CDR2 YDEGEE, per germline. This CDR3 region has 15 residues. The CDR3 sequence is CASSLGHRSNQPQHF.

The CDR3 sequence is CASSFTLQGTYEQYF. V is TRBV5-1 and J is TRBJ2-7; the TCRdb D gene call, TRBD1, has no DNA to confirm it. The CDR3 sequence is 15 residues long. CDR1 and CDR2 from the germline V gene are SGHRS and YFSETQ.

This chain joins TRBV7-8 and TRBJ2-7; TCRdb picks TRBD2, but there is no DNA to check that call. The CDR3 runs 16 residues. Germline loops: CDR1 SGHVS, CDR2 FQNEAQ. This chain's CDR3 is CASSLALTGGTYEQYF.

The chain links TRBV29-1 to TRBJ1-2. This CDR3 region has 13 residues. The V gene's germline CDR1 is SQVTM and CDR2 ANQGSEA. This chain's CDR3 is CSVGSSANYGYTF.

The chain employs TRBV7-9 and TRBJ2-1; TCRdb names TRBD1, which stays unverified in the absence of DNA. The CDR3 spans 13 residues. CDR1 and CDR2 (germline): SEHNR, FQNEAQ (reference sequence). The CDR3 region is CAITGEEDNEQFF.

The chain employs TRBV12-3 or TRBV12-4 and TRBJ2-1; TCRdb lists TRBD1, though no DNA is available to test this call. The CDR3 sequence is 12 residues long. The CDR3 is CASRNPPGEQFF.

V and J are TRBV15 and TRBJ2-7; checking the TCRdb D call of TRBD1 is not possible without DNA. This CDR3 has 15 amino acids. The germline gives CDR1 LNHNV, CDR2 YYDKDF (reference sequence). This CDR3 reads CATSEDGTGIYEQYF. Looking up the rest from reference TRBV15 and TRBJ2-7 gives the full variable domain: DAMVIQNPRYQVTQFGKPVTLSCSQTLNHNVMYWYQQKSSQAPKLLFHYYDKDFNNEADTPDNFQSRRPNTSFCFLDIRSPGLGDTAMYLCATSEDGTGIYEQYFGPGTRLTVT.

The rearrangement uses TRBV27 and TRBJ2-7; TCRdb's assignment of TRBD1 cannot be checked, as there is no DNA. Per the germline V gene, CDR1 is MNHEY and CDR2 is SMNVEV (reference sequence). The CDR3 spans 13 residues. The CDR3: CASSRTGTYEQYF.

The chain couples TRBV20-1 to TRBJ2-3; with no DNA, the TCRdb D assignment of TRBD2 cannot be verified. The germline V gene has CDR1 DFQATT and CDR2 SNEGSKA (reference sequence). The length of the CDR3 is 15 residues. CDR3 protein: CSATGTSGAEDTQYF.

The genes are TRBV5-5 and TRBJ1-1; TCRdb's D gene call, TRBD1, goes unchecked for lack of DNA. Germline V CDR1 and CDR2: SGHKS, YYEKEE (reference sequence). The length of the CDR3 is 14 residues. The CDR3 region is CASTRQGLNTEAFF.

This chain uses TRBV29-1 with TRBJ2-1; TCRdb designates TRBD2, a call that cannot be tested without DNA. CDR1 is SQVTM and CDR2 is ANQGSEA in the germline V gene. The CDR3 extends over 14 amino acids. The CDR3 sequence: CSVDLREGYNEQFF.

The CDR3 protein is CASSLRPQGGQSTDTQYF. J is TRBJ2-3 and V is TRBV7-2; absent DNA, TCRdb's TRBD1 call cannot be checked. This CDR3 contains 18 residues. Looked up from germline, CDR1 is SGHTA and CDR2 is FQGNSA.

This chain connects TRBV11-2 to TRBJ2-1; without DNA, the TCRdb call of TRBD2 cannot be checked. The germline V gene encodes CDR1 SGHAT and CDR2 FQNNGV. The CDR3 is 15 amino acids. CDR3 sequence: CASSRTSGSYNEQFF.

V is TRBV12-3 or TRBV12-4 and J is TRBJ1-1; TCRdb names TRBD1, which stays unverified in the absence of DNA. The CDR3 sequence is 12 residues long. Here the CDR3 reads CASRTGLTEAFF.

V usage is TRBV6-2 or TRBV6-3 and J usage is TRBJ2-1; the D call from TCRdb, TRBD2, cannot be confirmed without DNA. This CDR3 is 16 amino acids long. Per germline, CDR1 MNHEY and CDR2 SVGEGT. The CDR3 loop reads CASSYIPSVLPLEQFF.

The CDR3 region is CATSRGAGDGYTF. The J gene is TRBJ1-2, the V gene TRBV15; TCRdb names TRBD1, which stays unverified in the absence of DNA. The germline V gene has CDR1 LNHNV and CDR2 YYDKDF (reference sequence). The CDR3 totals 13 residues.

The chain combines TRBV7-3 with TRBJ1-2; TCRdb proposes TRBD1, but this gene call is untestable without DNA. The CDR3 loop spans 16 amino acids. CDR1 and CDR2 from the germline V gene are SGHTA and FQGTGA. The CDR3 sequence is CASGLTGGETNYGYTF.

CDR3: CSVRDYYNEQFF. V is TRBV20-1 and J is TRBJ2-1; TCRdb indicates TRBD2, and absent DNA this call remains unverified. CDR3 length equals 12 residues. Germline V gene lookup returns CDR1 DFQATT and CDR2 SNEGSKA (reference sequence).

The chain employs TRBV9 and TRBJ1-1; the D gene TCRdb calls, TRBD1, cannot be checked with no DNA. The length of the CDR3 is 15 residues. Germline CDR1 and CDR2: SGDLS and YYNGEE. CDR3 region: CASSVRGFTNTEAFF.